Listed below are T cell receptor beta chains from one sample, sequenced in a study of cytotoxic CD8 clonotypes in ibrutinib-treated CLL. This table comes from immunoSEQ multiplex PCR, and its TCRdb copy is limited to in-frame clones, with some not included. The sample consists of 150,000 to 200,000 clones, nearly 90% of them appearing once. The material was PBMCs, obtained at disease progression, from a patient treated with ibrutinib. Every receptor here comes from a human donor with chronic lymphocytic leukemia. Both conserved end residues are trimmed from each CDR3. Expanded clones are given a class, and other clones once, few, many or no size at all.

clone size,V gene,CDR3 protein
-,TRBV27,ASSYVGTSTEAF
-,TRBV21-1,ASSKDFTTERDTEAF
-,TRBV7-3,ASSLLRF
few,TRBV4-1,ASSQGRHNYGYT
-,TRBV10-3,ATGAEQNTGELF
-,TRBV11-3,ASSFGLAGGPLEQF
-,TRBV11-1,ASSSPPEVNEQY
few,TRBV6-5,ASSYSSSSEQY
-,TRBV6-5,ASSPGGQGLYEQY
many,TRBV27,ASSFPLSSGRGYTGELF
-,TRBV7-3,ASSTGPPSYEQY
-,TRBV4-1,ASSQFSVQGADETQY
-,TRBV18,ASSPSQRWNTGELF
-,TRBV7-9,ASSHKQGSYEQY
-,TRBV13,ASSHDGNEQF
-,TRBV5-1,ASSPGHVGTSGRNSYEQY
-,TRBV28,ATLISPYGYT
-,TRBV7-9,ASSLSGLSNYGYT
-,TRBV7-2,ASRKTGTVSSYNEQF
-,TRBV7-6,ASSPQTGPTSRGYT
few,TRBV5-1,ASRRDPQEDQPQH
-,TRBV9,ASSAVTGTLSYNEQF
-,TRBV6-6,ASSPSVDTQY
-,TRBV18,ASSPKAGGPTDTQY
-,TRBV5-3,ARSLNRGSPTPKNIQY
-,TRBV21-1,ASSTTGLKSGSFLYEQY
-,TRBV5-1,ASSWGPLDSNQPQH
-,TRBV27,ARGQGAQETQY
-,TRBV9,ASSPSVGSYTDTQY
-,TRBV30,AFGTGDYNEQF
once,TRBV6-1,ASSEDFVLRGTDTQY
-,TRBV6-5,ASSYSLSHSGNTIY
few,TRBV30,VGTENTEAF
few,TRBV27,ASSQERGLYNEQF
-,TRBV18,ASSPGFHQPQH